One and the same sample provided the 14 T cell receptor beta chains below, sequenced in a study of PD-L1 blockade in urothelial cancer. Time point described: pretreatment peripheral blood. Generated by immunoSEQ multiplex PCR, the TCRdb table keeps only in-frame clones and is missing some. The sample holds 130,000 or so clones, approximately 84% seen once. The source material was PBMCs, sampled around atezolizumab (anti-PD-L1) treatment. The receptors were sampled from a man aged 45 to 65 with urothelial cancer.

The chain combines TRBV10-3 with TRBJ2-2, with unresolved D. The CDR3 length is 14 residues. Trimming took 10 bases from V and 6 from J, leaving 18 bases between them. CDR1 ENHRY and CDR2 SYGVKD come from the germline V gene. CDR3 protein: CATSITESPGELFF. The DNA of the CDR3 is TGTGCCACCTCGATAACAGAATCTCCCGGGGAGCTGTTTTTT.

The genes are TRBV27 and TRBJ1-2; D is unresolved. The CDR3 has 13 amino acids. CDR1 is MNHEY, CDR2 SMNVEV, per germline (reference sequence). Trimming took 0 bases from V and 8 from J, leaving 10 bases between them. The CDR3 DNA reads TGTGCCAGCAGTTTATCGTGGGGAGGGGGCTACACCTTC. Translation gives CASSLSWGGGYTF.

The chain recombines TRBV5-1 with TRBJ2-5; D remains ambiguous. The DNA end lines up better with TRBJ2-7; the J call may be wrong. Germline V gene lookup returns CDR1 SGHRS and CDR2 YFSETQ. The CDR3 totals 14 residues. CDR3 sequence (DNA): TGCGCCAGCAGCTTGGGAACTCTTACCTACGAGCAGTACTTC. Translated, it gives CASSLGTLTYEQYF.

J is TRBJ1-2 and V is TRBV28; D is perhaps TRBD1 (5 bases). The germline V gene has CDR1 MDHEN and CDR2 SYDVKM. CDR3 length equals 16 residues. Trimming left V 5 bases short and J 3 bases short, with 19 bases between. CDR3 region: CASSLPWGRVHYGYTF. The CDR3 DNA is TGTGCCAGCAGTCTCCCCTGGGGCAGGGTACACTATGGCTACACCTTC.

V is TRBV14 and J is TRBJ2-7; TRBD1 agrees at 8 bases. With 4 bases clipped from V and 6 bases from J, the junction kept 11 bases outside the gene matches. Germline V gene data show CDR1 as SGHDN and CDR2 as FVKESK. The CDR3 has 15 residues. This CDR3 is CASSRQGLEGGEQYF. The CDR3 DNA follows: TGTGCCAGCAGCCGACAGGGGCTTGAGGGTGGCGAGCAGTACTTC.

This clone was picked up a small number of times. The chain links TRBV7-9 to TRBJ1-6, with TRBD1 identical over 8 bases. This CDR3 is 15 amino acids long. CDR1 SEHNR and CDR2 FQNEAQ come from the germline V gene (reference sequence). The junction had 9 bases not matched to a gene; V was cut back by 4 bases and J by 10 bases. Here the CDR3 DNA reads TGTGCCAGCAGCTCAACGCAACAGGGGGGCTCACCCCTCCACTTT. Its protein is CASSSTQQGGSPLHF.

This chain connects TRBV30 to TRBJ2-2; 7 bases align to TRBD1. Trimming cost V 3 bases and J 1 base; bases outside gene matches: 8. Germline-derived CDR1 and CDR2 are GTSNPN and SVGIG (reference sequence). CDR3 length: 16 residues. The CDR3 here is CAWRAGGRGNTGELFF. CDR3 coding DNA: TGTGCCTGGAGGGCAGGGGGTAGGGGGAACACCGGGGAGCTGTTTTTT. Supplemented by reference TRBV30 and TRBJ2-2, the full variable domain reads SQTIHQWPATLVQPVGSPLSLECTVEGTSNPNLYWYRQAAGRGLQLLFYSVGIGQISSEVPQNLSASRPQDRQFILSSKKLLLSDSGFYLCAWRAGGRGNTGELFFGEGSRLTVL.

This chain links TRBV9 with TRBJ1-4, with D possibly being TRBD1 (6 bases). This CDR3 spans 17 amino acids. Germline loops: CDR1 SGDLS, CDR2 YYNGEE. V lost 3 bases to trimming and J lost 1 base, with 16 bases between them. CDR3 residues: CASSAGQTLGTNEKLFF. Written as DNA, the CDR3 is TGTGCCAGCAGCGCCGGACAGACTCTCGGAACTAATGAAAAACTGTTTTTT.

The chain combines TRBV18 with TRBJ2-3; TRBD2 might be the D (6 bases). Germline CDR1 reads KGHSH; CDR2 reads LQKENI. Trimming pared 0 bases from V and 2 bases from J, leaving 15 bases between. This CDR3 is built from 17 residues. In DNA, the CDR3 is TGTGCCAGCTCACCACCGCGGGATCGACACAACACAGATACGCAGTATTTT. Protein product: CASSPPRDRHNTDTQYF.

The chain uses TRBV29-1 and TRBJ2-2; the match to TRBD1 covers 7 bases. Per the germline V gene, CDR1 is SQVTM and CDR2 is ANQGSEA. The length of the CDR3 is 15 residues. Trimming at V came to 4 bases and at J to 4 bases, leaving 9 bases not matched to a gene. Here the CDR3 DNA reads TGCAGCGTTGTGATGGTAGGGGGCGGCACCGGGGAGCTGTTTTTT. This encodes CSVVMVGGGTGELFF.

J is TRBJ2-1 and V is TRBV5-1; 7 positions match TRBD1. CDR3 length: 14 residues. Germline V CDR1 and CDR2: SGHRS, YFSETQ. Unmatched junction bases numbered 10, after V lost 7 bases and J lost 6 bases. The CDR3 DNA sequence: TGCGCCAGCCGGCAAGGGGGCGCGGGCAATGAGCAGTTCTTC. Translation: CASRQGGAGNEQFF.

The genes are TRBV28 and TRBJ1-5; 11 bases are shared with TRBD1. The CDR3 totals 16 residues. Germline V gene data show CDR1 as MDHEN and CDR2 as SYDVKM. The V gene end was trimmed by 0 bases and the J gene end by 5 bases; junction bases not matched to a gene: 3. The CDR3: CASSLWGQGVYQPQHF. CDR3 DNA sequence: TGTGCCAGCAGTTTATGGGGACAGGGGGTCTATCAGCCCCAGCATTTT.

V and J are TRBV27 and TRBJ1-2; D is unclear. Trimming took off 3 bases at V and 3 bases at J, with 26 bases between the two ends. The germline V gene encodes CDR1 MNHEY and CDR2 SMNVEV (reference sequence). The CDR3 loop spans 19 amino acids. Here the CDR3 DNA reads TGTGCCAGCAGTTTCTACCCAATCCGGCAGGCGCAAAGATACTATGGCTACACCTTC. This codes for CASSFYPIRQAQRYYGYTF.

The CDR3 DNA is TGTGCCAGCTCACAGGCTAGCGGGACATTCTACAATGAGCAGTTCTTC. Translated, it gives CASSQASGTFYNEQFF. The chain employs TRBV18 and TRBJ2-1; 9 bases match TRBD2. CDR1 KGHSH and CDR2 LQKENI come from the germline V gene. The CDR3 is 16 residues long. The junction had 7 bases not matched to a gene; V was cut back by 4 bases and J by 3 bases.